Listed below are T cell receptor beta chains from one sample, sequenced in a study of identical twins. One entry per CDR3 protein results from TCRdb running MiXCR on the 5' RACE reads. Of 1.5 million to 2 million distinct CDR3 sequences listed, about 30% are singletons. Specimen: cord blood. The receptors were sampled from a newborn girl in good health. CDR3s include the opening cysteine and the closing phenylalanine or tryptophan. The D gene is left open where the match is weak. Only some rows state a clone size, as once, few, many or a class for expanded clones.

clone_size: once; v_call: TRBV20-1; d_call: NA; j_call: TRBJ1-1; cdr3_aa: CSAPRGGYRSEAFF; cdr3_nt: TGCAGTGCCCCTCGTGGGGGGTATCGGTCTGAAGCTTTCTTT
clone_size: once; v_call: TRBV27; d_call: TRBD1; j_call: TRBJ1-1; cdr3_aa: CASRIRQGKAFF; cdr3_nt: TGTGCCAGCAGGATCCGACAGGGTAAAGCTTTCTTT
clone_size: NA; v_call: TRBV14; d_call: NA; j_call: TRBJ1-2; cdr3_aa: CASSQDIKGVYGYTF; cdr3_nt: TGTGCCAGCAGCCAAGATATTAAGGGGGTCTATGGCTACACCTTC
clone_size: NA; v_call: TRBV5-1; d_call: TRBD2; j_call: TRBJ2-1; cdr3_aa: CASSPGLAGGRFF; cdr3_nt: TGCGCCAGCAGCCCCGGACTAGCGGGGGGGAGGTTCTTC
clone_size: many; v_call: TRBV7-2; d_call: NA; j_call: TRBJ2-7; cdr3_aa: CASSLEAGVSYEQYF; cdr3_nt: TGCGCCAGCAGCTTGGAGGCAGGGGTTTCCTACGAGCAGTACTTC
clone_size: few; v_call: TRBV4-1; d_call: TRBD2; j_call: TRBJ2-3; cdr3_aa: CASSQPLAARTDTQYF; cdr3_nt: TGCGCCAGCAGCCAACCCCTAGCGGCCCGCACAGATACGCAGTATTTT
clone_size: NA; v_call: TRBV20-1; d_call: NA; j_call: TRBJ1-6; cdr3_aa: CSALGTAVSPNSPLHF; cdr3_nt: TGCAGTGCTCTGGGAACGGCCGTCAGCCCTAATTCACCCCTCCACTTT
clone_size: NA; v_call: TRBV12-3/TRBV12-4; d_call: TRBD1; j_call: TRBJ1-6; cdr3_aa: CASSSWDRASPLHF; cdr3_nt: TGTGCCAGCAGTTCCTGGGACAGGGCGTCACCCCTCCACTTT
clone_size: few; v_call: TRBV2; d_call: TRBD1; j_call: TRBJ2-3; cdr3_aa: CASSVEQGIDTQYF; cdr3_nt: TGTGCCAGCAGTGTCGAACAGGGGATTGATACGCAGTATTTT
clone_size: few; v_call: TRBV6-6; d_call: TRBD2; j_call: TRBJ2-3; cdr3_aa: CASSYQRGRADTQYF; cdr3_nt: TGTGCCAGCAGTTACCAGCGTGGGAGGGCAGATACGCAGTATTTT
clone_size: NA; v_call: TRBV12-3/TRBV12-4; d_call: TRBD2; j_call: TRBJ2-3; cdr3_aa: CASSNRVWGLAGEWTKDTQYF; cdr3_nt: TGTGCCAGCAGCAACAGGGTTTGGGGACTAGCGGGAGAGTGGACTAAGGATACGCAGTATTTT
clone_size: few; v_call: TRBV27; d_call: TRBD2; j_call: TRBJ2-3; cdr3_aa: CASSFAGVSDTQYF; cdr3_nt: TGTGCCAGCAGTTTTGCGGGAGTATCGGATACGCAGTATTTT
clone_size: few; v_call: TRBV28; d_call: TRBD1; j_call: TRBJ1-2; cdr3_aa: CASRVTGSYGYTF; cdr3_nt: TGTGCCAGCAGGGTGACAGGGTCCTATGGCTACACCTTC
clone_size: few; v_call: TRBV2; d_call: TRBD2; j_call: TRBJ2-1; cdr3_aa: CASSTSGRSVEQFF; cdr3_nt: TGTGCCAGCAGTACTAGCGGGAGGTCAGTTGAGCAGTTCTTC
clone_size: NA; v_call: TRBV10-3; d_call: NA; j_call: TRBJ1-2; cdr3_aa: CVISAKGIRGYTF; cdr3_nt: TGTGTCATCAGCGCCAAGGGTATCCGGGGCTACACCTTC
clone_size: NA; v_call: TRBV21-1; d_call: NA; j_call: TRBJ2-7; cdr3_aa: CASSKVVGQVSYEQYF; cdr3_nt: TGTGCCAGCAGCAAAGTTGTCGGCCAGGTTTCTTACGAGCAGTACTTC
clone_size: NA; v_call: TRBV12-3/TRBV12-4; d_call: NA; j_call: TRBJ1-5; cdr3_aa: CASSRSQPQHF; cdr3_nt: TGTGCCAGCAGTAGAAGTCAGCCCCAGCATTTT
clone_size: NA; v_call: TRBV3-1; d_call: TRBD2; j_call: TRBJ2-5; cdr3_aa: CASSPHSGRGEQYF; cdr3_nt: TGTGCCAGCAGCCCCCATAGCGGGAGGGGTGAGCAGTACTTC
clone_size: NA; v_call: TRBV5-6; d_call: NA; j_call: TRBJ1-2; cdr3_aa: CASSGRQIGDYGYTF; cdr3_nt: TGTGCCAGCAGCGGCAGACAGATCGGTGACTATGGCTACACCTTC
clone_size: few; v_call: TRBV10-2; d_call: TRBD2; j_call: TRBJ2-1; cdr3_aa: CASLSSGGAYNEQFF; cdr3_nt: TGCGCCAGCCTTTCTAGCGGGGGGGCCTACAATGAGCAGTTCTTC
clone_size: few; v_call: TRBV29-1; d_call: NA; j_call: TRBJ2-7; cdr3_aa: CSVVRGANEQYF; cdr3_nt: TGCAGCGTTGTTCGGGGGGCCAACGAGCAGTACTTC
clone_size: many; v_call: TRBV29-1; d_call: NA; j_call: TRBJ2-1; cdr3_aa: CSVAEGVYEQFF; cdr3_nt: TGCAGCGTTGCGGAGGGGGTCTATGAGCAGTTCTTC
clone_size: NA; v_call: TRBV6-1; d_call: TRBD2; j_call: TRBJ2-4; cdr3_aa: CASIEELGLAKNIRYF; cdr3_nt: TGTGCCAGCATTGAAGAGTTGGGACTAGCCAAAAACATTCGGTACTTC
clone_size: many; v_call: TRBV3-1; d_call: NA; j_call: TRBJ1-2; cdr3_aa: CASSQVRLNYGYTF; cdr3_nt: TGTGCCAGCAGCCAAGTCAGGCTTAACTATGGCTACACCTTC
clone_size: NA; v_call: TRBV20-1; d_call: TRBD2; j_call: TRBJ2-1; cdr3_aa: CSAPLPLAGGDNEQFF; cdr3_nt: TGCAGTGCTCCTCTTCCTCTGGCGGGAGGCGACAATGAGCAGTTCTTC
clone_size: NA; v_call: TRBV20-1; d_call: NA; j_call: TRBJ2-1; cdr3_aa: CSASRGALSSYNEQFF; cdr3_nt: TGCAGTGCTAGCCGGGGGGCCTTGAGCTCCTACAATGAGCAGTTCTTC
clone_size: few; v_call: TRBV7-2; d_call: NA; j_call: TRBJ2-3; cdr3_aa: CASSLFSGTSTDTQYF; cdr3_nt: TGTGCCAGCAGCCTCTTCTCCGGGACTAGCACAGATACGCAGTATTTT
clone_size: few; v_call: TRBV20-1; d_call: TRBD1; j_call: TRBJ1-2; cdr3_aa: CSARPTGGIYGYTF; cdr3_nt: TGCAGTGCTAGACCTACAGGGGGCATCTATGGCTACACCTTC
clone_size: few; v_call: TRBV18; d_call: NA; j_call: TRBJ2-7; cdr3_aa: CASSPSVARVPYEQYF; cdr3_nt: TGTGCCAGCTCACCATCAGTAGCCAGGGTCCCCTACGAGCAGTACTTC
clone_size: NA; v_call: TRBV28; d_call: NA; j_call: TRBJ1-5; cdr3_aa: CASSLNRGPRNQPQHF; cdr3_nt: TGTGCCAGCAGTTTAAATAGGGGCCCTCGCAATCAGCCCCAGCATTTT
clone_size: few; v_call: TRBV4-2; d_call: TRBD2; j_call: TRBJ2-3; cdr3_aa: CASSQDPIAGGWASTDTQYF; cdr3_nt: TGTGCCAGCAGCCAAGATCCCATAGCGGGAGGTTGGGCTAGCACAGATACGCAGTATTTT
clone_size: NA; v_call: TRBV5-1; d_call: NA; j_call: TRBJ2-1; cdr3_aa: CASSRPTDSYNEQFF; cdr3_nt: TGCGCCAGCAGCCGACCGACAGACTCCTACAATGAGCAGTTCTTC
clone_size: few; v_call: TRBV29-1; d_call: TRBD1; j_call: TRBJ2-1; cdr3_aa: CSVAKGTAYNEQFF; cdr3_nt: TGCAGCGTTGCCAAAGGGACAGCCTACAATGAGCAGTTCTTC
clone_size: NA; v_call: TRBV7-2; d_call: NA; j_call: TRBJ2-7; cdr3_aa: CASSVTSRSYEQYF; cdr3_nt: TGTGCCAGCAGCGTTACTAGCCGCTCCTACGAGCAGTACTTC
clone_size: NA; v_call: TRBV27; d_call: TRBD1; j_call: TRBJ1-2; cdr3_aa: CASSSWARQGGGYTF; cdr3_nt: TGTGCCAGCAGTTCCTGGGCGCGACAGGGAGGGGGCTACACCTTC
clone_size: few; v_call: TRBV2; d_call: TRBD2; j_call: TRBJ2-7; cdr3_aa: CASRTSGSPPSYEQYF; cdr3_nt: TGTGCCAGCAGGACTAGCGGGAGCCCCCCCTCCTACGAGCAGTACTTC
clone_size: NA; v_call: TRBV20-1; d_call: NA; j_call: TRBJ1-6; cdr3_aa: CSSDSVGRAGAPSPPHF; cdr3_nt: TGCAGTAGTGACTCCGTGGGACGGGCAGGCGCCCCTTCACCCCCCCACTTT
clone_size: few; v_call: TRBV6-6; d_call: NA; j_call: TRBJ2-7; cdr3_aa: CASTKTPLYEQYF; cdr3_nt: TGTGCCAGCACAAAAACACCACTCTACGAGCAGTACTTC
clone_size: NA; v_call: TRBV2; d_call: TRBD1; j_call: TRBJ1-5; cdr3_aa: CASSGDSQPQHF; cdr3_nt: TGTGCCAGCAGTGGGGACAGTCAGCCCCAGCATTTT
clone_size: many; v_call: TRBV4-2; d_call: TRBD2; j_call: TRBJ2-7; cdr3_aa: CASSQGGLGFYEQYF; cdr3_nt: TGTGCCAGCAGCCAAGGGGGACTAGGATTCTACGAGCAGTACTTC
clone_size: NA; v_call: TRBV9; d_call: NA; j_call: TRBJ1-1; cdr3_aa: CASSARTLLMNTEAFF; cdr3_nt: TGTGCCAGCAGCGCCCGGACACTCTTGATGAACACTGAAGCTTTCTTT
clone_size: once; v_call: TRBV3-1; d_call: NA; j_call: TRBJ2-5; cdr3_aa: CASSRRASEETQYF; cdr3_nt: TGTGCCAGCAGCCGTCGGGCCTCGGAAGAGACCCAGTACTTC
clone_size: few; v_call: TRBV10-3; d_call: NA; j_call: TRBJ2-3; cdr3_aa: CAIGWDTQYF; cdr3_nt: TGTGCCATAGGGTGGGATACGCAGTATTTT
clone_size: few; v_call: TRBV5-1; d_call: TRBD1; j_call: TRBJ1-1; cdr3_aa: CASSPIGTGGGSTEAFF; cdr3_nt: TGCGCCAGCAGCCCCATTGGAACAGGGGGCGGTAGCACTGAAGCTTTCTTT
clone_size: NA; v_call: TRBV11-2; d_call: TRBD2; j_call: TRBJ2-1; cdr3_aa: CASSLHPMLAGSYNEQFF; cdr3_nt: TGTGCCAGCAGCTTACACCCAATGCTAGCGGGCTCCTACAATGAGCAGTTCTTC
clone_size: few; v_call: TRBV6-1; d_call: TRBD1; j_call: TRBJ1-2; cdr3_aa: CASTRDRFYGYTF; cdr3_nt: TGTGCCAGCACCAGGGACAGATTCTATGGCTACACCTTC
clone_size: NA; v_call: TRBV4-2; d_call: TRBD1; j_call: TRBJ1-2; cdr3_aa: CASSQYWDRGYYGYTF; cdr3_nt: TGTGCCAGCAGCCAGTATTGGGACAGGGGGTACTATGGCTACACCTTC
clone_size: NA; v_call: TRBV11-2; d_call: NA; j_call: TRBJ1-1; cdr3_aa: CASSLVGSRTEAFF; cdr3_nt: TGTGCCAGCAGCTTAGTGGGTAGTCGCACTGAAGCTTTCTTT
clone_size: NA; v_call: TRBV13; d_call: TRBD2; j_call: TRBJ2-7; cdr3_aa: CASSGTSGGVYNEQYF; cdr3_nt: TGTGCCAGCAGCGGGACTAGCGGGGGTGTCTACAATGAGCAGTACTTC
clone_size: few; v_call: TRBV10-3; d_call: TRBD2; j_call: TRBJ2-1; cdr3_aa: CAISEPYLAGDNEQFF; cdr3_nt: TGTGCCATCAGTGAGCCCTATCTAGCGGGAGACAATGAGCAGTTCTTC
clone_size: many; v_call: TRBV10-3; d_call: TRBD1; j_call: TRBJ1-2; cdr3_aa: CAISGTGTNYGYTF; cdr3_nt: TGTGCCATCAGTGGGACAGGGACTAACTATGGCTACACCTTC
clone_size: NA; v_call: TRBV20-1; d_call: NA; j_call: TRBJ2-7; cdr3_aa: CSARARDRRWGTYEQYF; cdr3_nt: TGCAGTGCTAGAGCAAGGGACCGCAGATGGGGAACCTACGAGCAGTACTTC
clone_size: NA; v_call: TRBV3-1; d_call: TRBD2; j_call: TRBJ2-5; cdr3_aa: CASSQNVAGGLNEQYF; cdr3_nt: TGTGCCAGCAGCCAGAACGTAGCGGGGGGTCTCAATGAGCAGTACTTC
clone_size: NA; v_call: TRBV6-5; d_call: TRBD1; j_call: TRBJ2-1; cdr3_aa: CASRFDRAFSNEQFF; cdr3_nt: TGTGCCAGCAGATTCGACAGGGCCTTTTCCAATGAGCAGTTCTTC
clone_size: many; v_call: TRBV12-3/TRBV12-4; d_call: NA; j_call: TRBJ2-3; cdr3_aa: CASRYNWGDTQYF; cdr3_nt: TGTGCCAGCAGATATAACTGGGGGGATACGCAGTATTTT
clone_size: NA; v_call: TRBV20-1; d_call: NA; j_call: TRBJ1-2; cdr3_aa: CSAREGGVYGYTF; cdr3_nt: TGCAGTGCTAGAGAGGGGGGGGTCTATGGCTACACCTTC
clone_size: NA; v_call: TRBV6-1; d_call: TRBD2; j_call: TRBJ2-1; cdr3_aa: CASSDTAGLVHNEQFF; cdr3_nt: TGTGCCAGCAGTGATACCGCGGGACTAGTACACAATGAGCAGTTCTTC